This TCR beta chain appears in the sequencing data of a study of T cells after yellow fever vaccination. Overall study context: SMART-Seq v4 Ultra Low Input prepared the low-cell-number fractions.

General study findings and limits: The secondary T-cell response peaked on day 5, not day 15, but was weaker. The booster response re-showed most primary clones: around 97% CD4, almost 90% CD8. In FACS-sorted repertoires, abundant clonotypes from the bulk population could appear as contaminants.

Per germline, CDR1 SQVTM and CDR2 ANQGSEA. The CDR3 length is 14 residues. In TCRdb, the 5' RACE reads were re-called with MiXCR into one record per CDR3 protein. The repertoire holds 350,000 to 550,000 distinct CDR3 sequences, with 18% as singletons. This clonotype was recorded a few times. Its antigen is currently unknown. The starting material was PBMCs, obtained before the yellow fever booster vaccination. The chain employs TRBV29-1 and TRBJ2-7, with 8 bases fitting TRBD1. This TCR derives from a man between 18 and 29 years old who received the YFV17D yellow fever vaccine. CDR3 loop: CTHRRDRMPYEQYF. CDR3 nucleotide sequence: TGCACCCACCGGAGGGACAGGATGCCTTACGAGCAGTACTTC.